A single sample gave rise to the 8 T cell receptor beta chains below, sequenced in a study of blood T cell repertoires in COVID-19. The repertoire was sequenced with immunoSEQ multiplex PCR; TCRdb's copy has only in-frame clones and lacks some. The sample lists some 130,000 clones; around 88% were seen once. Sequenced sample: peripheral blood. These receptors were obtained from a man aged 50 or older with acute or convalescent COVID-19.

The rearrangement uses TRBV30 and TRBJ1-6; D is perhaps TRBD1 (5 bases). V lost 1 base and J lost 7, with 14 bases in between. CDR3 size: 15 residues. The germline CDR1 and CDR2 sequences are GTSNPN and SVGIG (reference sequence). The DNA for the CDR3 is TGTGCCTGGAGTGCACGACAGAGAGTAAATTCACCCCTCCACTTT. Amino acids: CAWSARQRVNSPLHF.

This rearrangement joins TRBV3-1 (or the pseudogene TRBV3-2) to TRBJ2-2; 7 bases map to TRBD1. The CDR3 runs to 14 residues. J lost 4 bases, V lost 5 bases, and 4 bases had no gene match. From germline, CDR1 is LGHDT and CDR2 YNNKEL (reference sequence). The CDR3 loop is CASSRGGSTGELFF. DNA of the CDR3: TGTGCCAGCAGCAGAGGGGGCAGCACCGGGGAGCTGTTTTTT.

Only one count was recorded for this clone. The chain couples TRBV2 to TRBJ1-2; TRBD1 matches at 8 bases. The CDR3 sequence is 13 residues long. With 7 bases clipped from V and 8 bases from J, the junction kept 9 bases outside the gene matches. The germline V gene encodes CDR1 SNHLY and CDR2 FYNNEI. CDR3 nucleotide sequence: TGTGCCAGCACCCCGATGGACAGGGAAGGCTACACCTTC. Encoded protein: CASTPMDREGYTF.

V is TRBV29-1 and J is TRBJ1-5, with TRBD1 matching over 7 bases. Trimming removed 5 bases from V and 4 bases from J; junction bases left unmatched: 5. Germline V gene data show CDR1 as SQVTM and CDR2 as ANQGSEA. The CDR3 spans 13 residues. The CDR3 nucleotides read TGCAGCGTTCGTAGGGGGCCTAATCAGCCCCAGCATTTT. Residues: CSVRRGPNQPQHF.

J is TRBJ2-6 and V is TRBV30; 7 bases align to TRBD1. Trimming cost V 0 bases and J 0 bases; bases outside gene matches: 11. CDR1 is GTSNPN, CDR2 SVGIG, per germline (reference sequence). The CDR3 runs 19 residues. CDR3 nucleotide sequence: TGTGCCTGGAGTGTACTAGGTGCAGGGGGAAGCTCTGGGGCCAACGTCCTGACTTTC. Residues: CAWSVLGAGGSSGANVLTF.

The V gene is TRBV3-1 (or the pseudogene TRBV3-2), the J gene TRBJ2-1, with D possibly matching TRBD1 (5 bases). Deletions cut 2 bases from V and 9 bases from J, with 14 bases between. The CDR3 covers 14 residues. CDR1 and CDR2 (germline): LGHDT, YNNKEL (reference sequence). The CDR3, as DNA: TGTGCCAGCAGCCAACAGGGTTTCTTTGGTGAGCAGTTCTTC. Amino acids: CASSQQGFFGEQFF.

V and J are TRBV28 and TRBJ2-2; D gene uncertain. V lost 1 base, J lost 9 bases, and 6 bases lay in between. This CDR3 spans 12 amino acids. Germline V CDR1 and CDR2: MDHEN, SYDVKM. This CDR3 reads CASSLFARELFF. In nucleotides, the CDR3 is TGTGCCAGCAGTTTATTTGCGAGGGAGCTGTTTTTT.

The chain is built from TRBV7-9 and TRBJ1-4; D gene uncertain. CDR1 and CDR2 from the germline V gene are SEHNR and FQNEAQ (reference sequence). The CDR3 is 14 residues long. The ends were cut back, 3 bases at V and 6 bases at J, with 11 bases in the middle. DNA of the CDR3: TGTGCCAGCAGCTTCGGGATCCCAGATGAAAAACTGTTTTTT. Translation gives CASSFGIPDEKLFF.